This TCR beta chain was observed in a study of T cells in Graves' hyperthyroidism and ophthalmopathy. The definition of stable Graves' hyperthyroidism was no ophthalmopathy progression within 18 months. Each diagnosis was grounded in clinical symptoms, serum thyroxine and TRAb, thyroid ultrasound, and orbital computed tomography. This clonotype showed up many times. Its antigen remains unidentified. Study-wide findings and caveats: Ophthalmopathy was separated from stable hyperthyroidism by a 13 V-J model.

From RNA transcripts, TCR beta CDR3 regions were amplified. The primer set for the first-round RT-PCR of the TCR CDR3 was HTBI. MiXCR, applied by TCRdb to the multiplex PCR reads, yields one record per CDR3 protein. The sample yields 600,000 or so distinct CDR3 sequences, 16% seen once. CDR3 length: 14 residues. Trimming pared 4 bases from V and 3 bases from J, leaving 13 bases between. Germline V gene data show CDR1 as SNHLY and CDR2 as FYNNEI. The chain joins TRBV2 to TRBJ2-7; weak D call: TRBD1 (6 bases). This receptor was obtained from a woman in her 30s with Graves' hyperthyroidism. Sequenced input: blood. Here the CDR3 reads CASSGGRTFYEQYF. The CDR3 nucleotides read TGTGCCAGCAGTGGGGGGCGTACCTTCTACGAGCAGTACTTC.